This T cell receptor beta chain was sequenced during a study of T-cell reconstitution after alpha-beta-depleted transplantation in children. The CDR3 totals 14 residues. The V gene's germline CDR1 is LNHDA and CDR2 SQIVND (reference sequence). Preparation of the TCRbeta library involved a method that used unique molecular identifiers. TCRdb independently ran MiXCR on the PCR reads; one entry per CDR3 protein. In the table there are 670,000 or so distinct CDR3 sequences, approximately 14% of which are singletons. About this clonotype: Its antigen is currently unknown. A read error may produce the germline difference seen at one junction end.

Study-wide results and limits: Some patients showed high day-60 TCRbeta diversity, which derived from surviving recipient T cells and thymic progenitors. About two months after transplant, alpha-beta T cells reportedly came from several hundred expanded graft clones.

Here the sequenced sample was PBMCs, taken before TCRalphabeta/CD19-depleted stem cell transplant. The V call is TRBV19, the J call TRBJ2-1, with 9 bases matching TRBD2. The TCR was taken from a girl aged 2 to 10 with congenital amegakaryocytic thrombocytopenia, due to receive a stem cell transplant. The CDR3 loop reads CASSPGGTSSEPFF. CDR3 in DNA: TGTGCCAGTAGCCCAGGGGGGACTAGCAGTGAGCCGTTCTTC.